This T cell receptor beta chain was sequenced for a study of blood T cell repertoires in COVID-19. Study overall: Acute and convalescent COVID-19 specimens originated in the United States, Italy and Spain.

Authors' methods: Counts of nucleated cells, estimated from reference gene primer amplification, were obtained. Data came from immunoSEQ multiplex PCR; TCRdb stores just in-frame clones and leaves some out. The DNA gave D and trimming, while V, J and clone size come from that table. Of under 400,000 clones in the sample, approximately 90% were seen once. The CDR3 runs to 18 residues. The chain combines TRBV21-1 with TRBJ2-4; TRBD1, the D gene given by the table, was not confirmed from the DNA. TRBV21-1 is tagged as a pseudogene. The receptor's source is a woman aged 55 to 70 with COVID-19, enrolled during active disease. Sequenced material: peripheral blood. CDR3 sequence (DNA): TGTGCCAGCAGCTCCATAGCACTATCAGGGGTAGCCAAAAACATTCAGTACTTC. It codes for CASSSIALSGVAKNIQYF.